The 17 T cell receptor beta chains below all came from one sample that was sequenced in a study of blood T cell repertoires in COVID-19. Measured with immunoSEQ multiplex PCR; TCRdb has only the in-frame clones, and not every one. The profile shows approximately 500,000 clones, 80% to 90% of them singletons. The sample was peripheral blood. The receptor set was obtained from a human donor in a cohort sampled during active COVID-19.

The chain couples TRBV30 to TRBJ1-1, with a tentative D call TRBD1 (5 bases). The CDR3 loop spans 11 amino acids. Between the trimmed V and J ends, which lost 4 bases and 11 bases, there was a span of 14 bases. Per germline, CDR1 GTSNPN and CDR2 SVGIG (reference sequence). CDR3 protein: CAWTWGTGAFF. Here the CDR3 DNA reads TGTGCCTGGACCTGGGGGACTGGGGCTTTCTTT.

This chain uses TRBV5-1 with TRBJ2-3; the match to TRBD2 covers 11 bases. CDR3 length equals 15 residues. Per the germline V gene, CDR1 is SGHRS and CDR2 is YFSETQ. The junction had 2 bases not matched to a gene; V was cut back by 1 base and J by 4 bases. The chain's CDR3 is CASSLQTSGADTQYF. The CDR3 nucleotides are TGCGCCAGCAGCTTGCAGACTAGCGGGGCAGATACGCAGTATTTT.

This sequence joins TRBV28 and TRBJ2-5; TRBD2 agrees at 10 bases. The length of the CDR3 is 18 residues. Germline CDR1 MDHEN, CDR2 SYDVKM. With 2 bases clipped from V and 1 base from J, the junction kept 10 bases outside the gene matches. CDR3 sequence reads: CASSLGLAGAITQETQYF. The DNA for the CDR3 is TGTGCCAGCAGTTTAGGCCTAGCGGGAGCGATAACCCAAGAGACCCAGTACTTC. Variable domain in full (rest from reference TRBV28 and TRBJ2-5): DVKVTQSSRYLVKRTGEKVFLECVQDMDHENMFWYRQDPGLGLRLIYFSYDVKMKEKGDIPEGYSVSREKKERFSLILESASTNQTSMYLCASSLGLAGAITQETQYFGPGTRLLVL.

The chain is built from TRBV5-1 and TRBJ2-2; D perhaps matches TRBD2 (5 bases). Trimming cost V 2 bases and J 4 bases, with 15 bases left between them. The CDR3 loop spans 16 amino acids. Germline-derived CDR1 and CDR2 are SGHRS and YFSETQ. In nucleotides, the CDR3 is TGCGCCAGCAGCTTAACGCCGGCCGGGGTCACCGGGGAGCTGTTTTTT. This encodes CASSLTPAGVTGELFF.

The chain employs TRBV6-1 and TRBJ1-1; tentatively, D is TRBD1 (5 bases). Germline loops: CDR1 MNHNS, CDR2 SASEGT. CDR3 size: 14 residues. Trimming left V 3 bases short and J 4 bases short, with 12 bases between. Written as DNA, the CDR3 is TGTGCCAGCAGTGAGGACACCCGCCGCACTGAAGCTTTCTTT. Protein sequence: CASSEDTRRTEAFF.

The V call is TRBV30, the J call TRBJ2-7, with 7 bases identical to TRBD1. This CDR3 contains 14 residues. Looked up from germline, CDR1 is GTSNPN and CDR2 is SVGIG (reference sequence). The V and J ends lost 3 bases and 5 bases, in that order; junction bases with no gene match: 10. Here the CDR3 DNA reads TGTGCCTGGAGACCAAGGACAGGCTTTAACGAGCAGTACTTC. It specifies CAWRPRTGFNEQYF.

The rearrangement links TRBV6-5 to TRBJ1-6; possibly TRBD1 for D (6 bases). CDR3 size: 13 residues. V was pared by 10 bases and J by 7 bases, with 14 bases between. Germline V gene data show CDR1 as MNHEY and CDR2 as SVGAGI. As DNA, the CDR3 is TGTGCCACGTGGACAGTGACGAATTCACCCCTCCACTTT. Translating gives CATWTVTNSPLHF.

The chain carries TRBV18 and TRBJ2-7; TRBD1 matches 10 bases. Trimming at V came to 2 bases and at J to 7 bases, leaving 8 bases not matched to a gene. Germline V CDR1 and CDR2: KGHSH, LQKENI. The CDR3 has 15 residues. In DNA, the CDR3 is TGTGCCAGCTCACCATCCGGGACAGGGGTGAGGGAGCAGTACTTC. It specifies CASSPSGTGVREQYF. The variable domain in full, with the rest retrieved from reference TRBV18 and TRBJ2-7, is NAGVMQNPRHLVRRRGQEARLRCSPMKGHSHVYWYRQLPEEGLKFMVYLQKENIIDESGMPKERFSAEFPKEGPSILRIQQVVRGDSAAYFCASSPSGTGVREQYFGPGTRLTVT.

This clone was observed at least ten times. The J gene is TRBJ1-2, the V gene TRBV3-1 (or the pseudogene TRBV3-2); perhaps TRBD1 as D (5 bases). CDR1 and CDR2 (germline): LGHDT, YNNKEL (reference sequence). V lost 0 bases and J lost 0, with 20 bases in between. This CDR3 contains 19 residues. CDR3 region: CASSQDLGLLSSTNYGYTF. In DNA, the CDR3 is TGTGCCAGCAGCCAAGATCTGGGGCTGTTGTCCTCAACTAACTATGGCTACACCTTC.

The chain couples TRBV2 to TRBJ1-1, with D possibly matching TRBD1 (6 bases). Trimming cost V 8 bases and J 1 base, with 14 bases left between them. This CDR3 is 14 amino acids long. Germline V gene data show CDR1 as SNHLY and CDR2 as FYNNEI. The CDR3 nucleotides read TGTGCCAGCCTATCTGACAGGCGGAACACTGAAGCTTTCTTT. As protein: CASLSDRRNTEAFF.

This clone was recorded only once. This rearrangement joins TRBV10-1 to TRBJ2-3, with 8 bases fitting TRBD2. Per germline, CDR1 WNHNN and CDR2 SYGVQD (reference sequence). There are 15 residues in the CDR3. V lost 2 bases, J lost 2 bases, and 3 bases stayed unmatched. In nucleotides, the CDR3 is TGCGCCAGCAGTGAGACTAGCGGCGCCACAGATACGCAGTATTTT. It is translated as CASSETSGATDTQYF.

This clone was counted only a few times. The J gene is TRBJ2-7, the V gene TRBV2; D not resolved. The length of the CDR3 is 12 residues. The germline V gene encodes CDR1 SNHLY and CDR2 FYNNEI. V lost 3 bases and J 0 bases, leaving 3 bases between the germline ends. CDR3 loop: CASSESSYEQYF. CDR3 DNA sequence: TGTGCCAGCAGTGAGAGCTCCTACGAGCAGTACTTC.

The gene calls are TRBV2 and TRBJ2-7; D may be TRBD1 (6 bases). Trimming pared 6 bases from V and 5 bases from J, leaving 20 bases between. The CDR3 is 15 residues long. Germline V gene lookup returns CDR1 SNHLY and CDR2 FYNNEI. CDR3 DNA: TGTGCCAGCAGCGAAACCCGGGACACTTTCCACGAGCAGTACTTC. Protein sequence: CASSETRDTFHEQYF.

This clone was recorded once. This chain joins TRBV18 and TRBJ1-5; 8 bases match TRBD1. J was trimmed by 6 bases and V by 4 bases; bases with no gene match: 5. Germline V gene data show CDR1 as KGHSH and CDR2 as LQKENI. The CDR3 loop spans 14 amino acids. CDR3 protein: CASSLGQGVQPQHF. CDR3 DNA sequence: TGTGCCAGCTCACTCGGACAGGGAGTTCAGCCCCAGCATTTT. Looking up the rest from reference TRBV18 and TRBJ1-5 gives the full variable domain: NAGVMQNPRHLVRRRGQEARLRCSPMKGHSHVYWYRQLPEEGLKFMVYLQKENIIDESGMPKERFSAEFPKEGPSILRIQQVVRGDSAAYFCASSLGQGVQPQHFGDGTRLSIL.

V is TRBV6-5 and J is TRBJ2-1, with 8 bases that match TRBD2. The germline V gene has CDR1 MNHEY and CDR2 SVGAGI. Germline trimming cut 2 bases from V and 5 bases from J; bases unmatched to any gene: 5. CDR3 size: 15 residues. The CDR3 reads CASSYVASGHNEQFF. CDR3 nucleotide sequence: TGTGCCAGCAGTTACGTGGCTAGCGGGCACAATGAGCAGTTCTTC.

The chain uses TRBV27 and TRBJ2-3, with 10 nucleotides matching TRBD2. Germline lookup yields CDR1 MNHEY and CDR2 SMNVEV (reference sequence). Trimming at V came to 6 bases and at J to 1 base, leaving 7 bases not matched to a gene. There are 16 residues in the CDR3. The CDR3 bases are TGTGCCAGCAGCCGAACTAGCGGGAAGGGCACAGATACGCAGTATTTT. It yields the protein CASSRTSGKGTDTQYF.

This chain connects TRBV6-2 or TRBV6-3 to TRBJ1-4, with 7 bases that match TRBD1. Trimming took 6 bases from V and 8 from J; bases not matched to a gene: 9. The length of the CDR3 is 14 residues. Germline loops: CDR1 MNHEY, CDR2 SVGEGT. The CDR3 coding sequence is TGTGCCAGCAGCGCCGGACAGGTGAACGAAAAACTGTTTTTT. Its translation: CASSAGQVNEKLFF.